The 13 T cell receptor beta chains given below trace back to one sample, sequenced in a study of T cells in Graves' hyperthyroidism and ophthalmopathy. Researchers amplified the TCR beta CDR3 regions from RNA transcripts. The HTBI primer set was used in a first-round RT-PCR of the TCR CDR3. MiXCR, run by TCRdb on the multiplex PCR reads, gives a single entry per CDR3 protein. The sample consists of about 370,000 distinct CDR3 sequences, over 12% of them appearing once. The sequenced sample was blood. These receptor sequences come from a woman aged 55 to 70 with Graves' ophthalmopathy.

There are many counts of this clonotype. V and J are TRBV10-3 and TRBJ1-1; 9 positions match TRBD1. Germline values: CDR1 ENHRY, CDR2 SYGVKD. The CDR3 has 15 residues. V shed 10 bases and J 4 bases; nucleotides not matched to a gene: 13. The CDR3 coding sequence is TGTGCCACGGAGCCGGGACAGGGTAGGGGCACTGAAGCTTTCTTT. Translating it yields CATEPGQGRGTEAFF.

This clonotype was counted a few times. CDR3: CSARDWGSLEQYF. The CDR3, as DNA: TGCAGTGCTAGAGATTGGGGTTCGCTCGAGCAGTACTTC. The gene calls are TRBV20-1 and TRBJ2-7; D unclear. The germline V and J ends were trimmed by 0 bases and 6 bases, with 12 bases remaining between them. Germline CDR1 DFQATT, CDR2 SNEGSKA (reference sequence). The CDR3 contains 13 residues.

This clonotype appeared many times. The chain employs TRBV5-1 and TRBJ2-3; D is perhaps TRBD1 or TRBD2 (5 bases each). The CDR3 is made up of 16 amino acids. The germline CDR1 and CDR2 sequences are SGHRS and YFSETQ. With 0 bases removed from V and 0 bases from J, the gap between germline ends came to 11 bases. The CDR3 region is CASSLAGLPSTDTQYF. The CDR3 DNA follows: TGCGCCAGCAGCTTGGCGGGGCTTCCTAGCACAGATACGCAGTATTTT.

This clonotype has a handful of counts. The chain has TRBV27 and TRBJ2-2, with 7 bases aligning to TRBD2. The CDR3 is 15 residues long. Trimming at V came to 0 bases and at J to 5 bases, leaving 3 bases not matched to a gene. Germline V gene data show CDR1 as MNHEY and CDR2 as SMNVEV (reference sequence). DNA of the CDR3: TGTGCCAGCAGTTTATCATGGGGAGGGACCGGGGAGCTGTTTTTT. Translation: CASSLSWGGTGELFF.

The rearrangement links TRBV7-3 to TRBJ2-3; the match to TRBD2 covers 11 bases. The germline V gene encodes CDR1 SGHTA and CDR2 FQGTGA. The J segment lost 6 bases and the V segment lost 2 bases, leaving 16 bases of the junction unmatched. There are 19 residues in the CDR3. DNA for the CDR3: TGTGCCAGCAGCTTATCCCAGGCCGGGACTAGCGGATTTACGGATACGCAGTATTTT. Amino acid sequence: CASSLSQAGTSGFTDTQYF. Supplemented by reference TRBV7-3 and TRBJ2-3, the full variable domain reads GAGVSQTPSNKVTEKGKYVELRCDPISGHTALYWYRQSLGQGPEFLIYFQGTGAADDSGLPNDRFFAVRPEGSVSTLKIQRTERGDSAVYLCASSLSQAGTSGFTDTQYFGPGTRLTVL.

This clonotype was seen only a few times. The chain combines TRBV4-1 with TRBJ2-1, with 10 bases fitting TRBD2. The germline V gene encodes CDR1 MGHRA and CDR2 YSYEKL. This CDR3 is built from 16 residues. V trimming: 1 base; J trimming: 7 bases; junction bases outside the gene matches: 7. The CDR3 loop reads CASSQVFLAGVNEQFF. DNA of the CDR3: TGCGCCAGCAGCCAAGTATTCCTAGCGGGAGTGAATGAGCAGTTCTTC.

This clonotype was counted many times. The chain joins TRBV20-1 to TRBJ2-7; 8 bases are shared with TRBD2. J gave up 3 bases and V 4 bases, and 5 bases lay outside the gene matches. Germline V gene lookup returns CDR1 DFQATT and CDR2 SNEGSKA (reference sequence). The CDR3 is 13 amino acids. This CDR3 reads CSATGTSNYEQYF. CDR3 coding DNA: TGCAGTGCTACCGGGACTAGTAACTACGAGCAGTACTTC.

In regard to this clonotype: Relative to the germline gene, one junction end is altered; a read error may explain this. The chain uses TRBV5-1 and TRBJ2-7; D is perhaps TRBD2 (5 bases). The CDR3 length is 15 residues. Germline V gene sequence: CDR1 SGHRS, CDR2 YFSETQ. The CDR3 protein is CASSLAVGELYGQYF. The CDR3 DNA is TGCGCCAGCAGCTTGGCGGTCGGGGAGCTTTACGGGCAGTACTTC.

This clonotype is a singleton in its sample. This may be a read error, as it is one base from a much larger clone. The chain combines TRBV4-1 with TRBJ1-1, with no clear D. CDR1 is MGHRA, CDR2 YSYEKL, per germline. The CDR3 is 19 amino acids. The CDR3 loop is CAGSQDSARPLRPNTEAFF. CDR3 sequence (DNA): TGCGCCGGCAGCCAAGATTCGGCCCGCCCCTTAAGGCCGAACACTGAAGCTTTCTTT.

The chain joins TRBV6-1 to TRBJ1-6, with D tentatively TRBD1 (5 bases). Germline V lookup: CDR1 MNHNS, CDR2 SASEGT. V lost 2 bases to trimming and J lost 10 bases, with 15 bases between them. The CDR3 runs to 15 residues. The CDR3 region is CASSELRGGGSPLHF. DNA of the CDR3: TGTGCCAGCAGTGAATTAAGGGGCGGAGGGTCACCCCTCCACTTT.

The V gene is TRBV6-1, the J gene TRBJ1-3; D gene uncertain. Germline assignment: CDR1 MNHNS and CDR2 SASEGT. V dropped 6 bases and J dropped 2 bases, with 14 bases sitting between them. The CDR3 totals 15 residues. The CDR3 loop reads CASRGRESAGNTIYF. The CDR3 DNA reads as TGTGCCAGCAGGGGGAGGGAAAGCGCTGGAAACACCATATATTTT.

There are many counts of this clonotype. This chain connects TRBV3-1 to TRBJ2-7; the D gene is possibly TRBD1 (5 bases). Germline CDR1 is LGHDT and CDR2 is YNNKEL (reference sequence). CDR3 size: 14 residues. The V and J ends lost 0 bases and 10 bases respectively, with 16 bases between them. The CDR3 protein is CASSQDTGANFQYF. The CDR3 DNA reads as TGTGCCAGCAGCCAAGATACTGGGGCAAACTTTCAGTACTTC.

This clonotype was recorded at least ten times. The genes are TRBV29-1 and TRBJ1-2; D unclear. V gave up 3 bases and J gave up 8 bases, with 10 bases separating them. The CDR3 has 11 residues. Germline V gene lookup returns CDR1 SQVTM and CDR2 ANQGSEA. CDR3: CSVEVYNGYTF. The DNA of the CDR3 is TGCAGCGTTGAGGTTTACAACGGCTACACCTTC.